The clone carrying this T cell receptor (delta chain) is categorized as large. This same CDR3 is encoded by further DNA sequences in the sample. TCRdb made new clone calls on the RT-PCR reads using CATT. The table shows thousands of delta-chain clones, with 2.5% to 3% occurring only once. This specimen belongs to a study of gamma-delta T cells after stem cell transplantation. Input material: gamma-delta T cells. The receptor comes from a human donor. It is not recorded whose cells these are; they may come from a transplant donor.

The DNA of the CDR3 is TGTGCCTGTGACACCGTCCTTCTCAAGTACACCGATAAACTCATCTTT. Translating it yields CACDTVLLKYTDKLIF. The chain uses TRDV2 and TRDJ1, with TRDD2 as a possible D gene (5 bases). Per germline, CDR1 GEAIGNYY and CDR2 EKD. The CDR3 runs to 16 residues. V was clipped by 0 bases and J by 0 bases, with 13 bases between them.